One T cell receptor (beta chain) is described in this entry. Its cognate antigen has yet to be identified. One base away there is no much larger clone; base qualities are not given. These data are taken from a study of blood T cell repertoires in COVID-19 (dated by TCRdb to about 2020). Background for the entire study: Samples from collaborators originated in the United States, Italy and Spain and spanned both the acute and convalescent phases of COVID-19. The prospective study material was composed of cDNA or gDNA derived from T cells, B-cell-depleted T cells, or PBMCs. Deeply sampled blood TCRbeta repertoires from subjects exposed to, actively infected with, or recovered from COVID-19 were included in the dataset. The repertoires were released in a freely available public database intended as a resource for research on the immune response to SARS-CoV-2. The samples were drawn from the first 160 participants of the ongoing ImmuneRACE study and from 950 to 1,500 subjects provided by 6 global collaborators. Nearly every sample came with metadata listing a de-identified subject ID, COVID-19 status, age in years and sex. Where available, HLA class I and class II types were taken from metadata supplied by the sample provider and were not determined by assay-based typing. Broader findings and caveats from the paper: The quantity of clinical and demographic metadata differed by source and by participant and was supplied without curation.

Each collaborating institution followed its own protocols to collect whole blood in K2EDTA tubes. For TCRbeta analysis, collaborators shipped samples as frozen whole blood, isolated PBMCs, or DNA extracted from either of those sample types. TCRbeta CDR3 regions were amplified from genomic DNA by means of the immunoSEQ Assay, a bias-controlled multiplex PCR. On the authors' methods: Nucleated cell counts per sample were estimated from amplification of reference gene primers within the assay. Sequence reads were collapsed and filtered to measure the absolute abundance of every unique TCRbeta CDR3 rearrangement. Productive Simpson clonality was computed per sample as the square root of Simpson's diversity index over productive rearrangements. Not all clones reach the TCRdb copy of this immuneACCESS table, which keeps in-frame sequences only. Checked studies attribute under half of the gap to unresolved V genes and leave the rest unexplained. That table is the source of V, J and clone size, and D and trimming were worked out from the DNA. Recorded for this sample are about 56,000 clones; about 89% of them occurred a single time. The ten most abundant clones make up around 18% of the sample.

As encoded in the germline V gene, CDR1 is MNHEY while CDR2 is SVGAGI. The junction shows trimming of 2 bases on V and 6 bases on J, plus 13 bases between the germline ends. There are 14 amino acids in the CDR3, from cysteine to phenylalanine inclusive. Of all the DNA, just the CDR3 is kept, 42 bases in frame from base 1. This chain joins TRBV6-5 to TRBJ1-1, with TRBD1 perhaps the D gene, on 5 matching bases. The sequenced material came from peripheral blood. The sequence came from a human donor in a cohort sampled during active COVID-19. The CDR3 reads as follows: CASSYRSGGAEAFF. In nucleotide form, the sequence is TGTGCCAGCAGTTACCGCTCTGGGGGGGCTGAAGCTTTCTTT.